The sequence of this T cell receptor (beta chain) was determined in a study of blood T cell repertoires in COVID-19. In the study's own analysis: Estimates of nucleated cell counts were drawn from the amplification of reference gene primers. The protocol was immunoSEQ multiplex PCR, while the TCRdb copy is restricted to in-frame clones and leaves out a portion. V and J calls and clone size follow that table, whereas D and trimming were derived from the DNA. The sample includes some 100,000 clones, less than 90% of them seen just once. Germline V gene lookup returns CDR1 SGHDT and CDR2 YYEEEE. The V gene end was trimmed by 1 base and the J gene end by 9 bases; junction bases not matched to a gene: 6. The CDR3 runs to 15 residues. This clone was detected many times.

The TCR comes from a man between 65 and 79 years old who had recovered from COVID-19. Sequencing was done on a sample of peripheral blood. The V and J genes are TRBV5-6 and TRBJ1-6; 8 positions agree with TRBD1. The CDR3 region is CASSLRVGQGSPLHF. In nucleotides, the CDR3 is TGTGCCAGCAGCTTGAGGGTCGGACAGGGTTCACCCCTCCACTTT.